These 14 T cell receptor beta chains share one sample of origin, sequenced in a study of shared clonotypes between healthy human individuals. CD8 cells classed as naive were CD45RO-negative and positively selected for CCR7, excluding terminally differentiated effector memory CD45RA+ cells. The data were produced by immunoSEQ multiplex PCR, yet TCRdb's version contains in-frame clones alone and is incomplete. This table has 2 million or so clones, about 94% appearing once. Sequencing was carried out using naive CD8+ T cells sorted from blood. The receptors here all came from a man aged 18 to 29 in good health.

Regarding this clone: Within the sample, other DNA sequences also encode this same CDR3. The V and J genes are TRBV30 and TRBJ2-7; D not resolved. The CDR3 spans 11 residues. Per germline, CDR1 GTSNPN and CDR2 SVGIG (reference sequence). With 1 base removed from V and 7 bases from J, the gap between germline ends came to 8 bases. The CDR3 protein is CAWSELGEQYF. CDR3 bases: TGTGCCTGGAGTGAGTTAGGTGAGCAGTACTTC.

Of note for this clone: Other DNA sequences in this sample translate to the same CDR3. J is TRBJ2-7 and V is TRBV6-5; possibly TRBD1 or TRBD2 for D (5 bases each). V dropped 4 bases and J dropped 0 bases, with 7 bases sitting between them. This CDR3 contains 13 residues. From germline, CDR1 is MNHEY and CDR2 SVGAGI. The CDR3 bases are TGTGCCAGCAGTTGGGGGTCCTCCTACGAGCAGTACTTC. It is translated as CASSWGSSYEQYF.

CDR3 bases: TGCGCCAGCAGCTTGGCCGGGGGGATAGAGGGTTCCTACGAGCAGTACTTC. Translated, it gives CASSLAGGIEGSYEQYF. The chain couples TRBV5-1 to TRBJ2-7; 7 bases are a match to TRBD2. The V segment lost 0 bases and the J segment 1 base; nucleotides outside the gene matches: 10. This CDR3 contains 17 residues. CDR1 SGHRS and CDR2 YFSETQ come from the germline V gene. The whole variable domain, remainder taken from reference TRBV5-1 and TRBJ2-7, is KAGVTQTPRYLIKTRGQQVTLSCSPISGHRSVSWYQQTPGQGLQFLFEYFSETQRNKGNFPGRFSGRQFSNSRSEMNVSTLELGDSALYLCASSLAGGIEGSYEQYFGPGTRLTVT.

Remarks on this clone: The identical CDR3 is also encoded by other nucleotide sequences in the sample. The rearrangement joins TRBV5-1 to TRBJ1-1; 7 nucleotides align to TRBD1. Trimming cost V 4 bases and J 0 bases; bases outside gene matches: 6. Germline CDR1 is SGHRS and CDR2 is YFSETQ. There are 15 residues in the CDR3. The CDR3 DNA reads TGCGCCAGCAGCCTCCGACAGGGAGTGAACACTGAAGCTTTCTTT. Amino acid sequence: CASSLRQGVNTEAFF.

The chain recombines TRBV13 with TRBJ2-7, with D unclear. V lost 0 bases to trimming and J lost 6 bases, with 12 bases between them. The germline V gene has CDR1 PRHDT and CDR2 FYEKMQ (reference sequence). CDR3 length equals 14 residues. The CDR3 spells CASSLGRNLGEQYF. CDR3 DNA: TGTGCCAGCAGCTTAGGCAGGAACCTCGGCGAGCAGTACTTC.

The rearrangement uses TRBV5-1 and TRBJ2-3, with D tentatively TRBD1 or TRBD2 (5 bases each). The CDR3 sequence is 14 residues long. The V gene lost 8 bases and the J gene lost 1 base, with 14 bases spanning the gap. Germline CDR1 SGHRS, CDR2 YFSETQ. Here the CDR3 reads CASTDGAGTDTQYF. The CDR3 DNA sequence: TGCGCCAGTACGGACGGGGCTGGCACAGATACGCAGTATTTT.

The chain is built from TRBV2 and TRBJ2-2, with TRBD2 as a possible D gene (6 bases). The CDR3 runs to 14 residues. Trimming cost V 4 bases and J 4 bases, with 10 bases left between them. Germline CDR1 SNHLY, CDR2 FYNNEI. CDR3 residues: CASSAEGGTGELFF. The CDR3 DNA reads TGTGCCAGCAGTGCGGAGGGTGGCACCGGGGAGCTGTTTTTT.

This rearrangement joins TRBV7-2 to TRBJ2-3; D is uncertain. Germline lookup yields CDR1 SGHTA and CDR2 FQGNSA. Trimming left V 0 bases short and J 0 bases short, with 10 bases between. The CDR3 length is 16 residues. The CDR3 bases are TGTGCCAGCAGCTTAGCTGTGGGGTCTAGCACAGATACGCAGTATTTT. Translated: CASSLAVGSSTDTQYF.

This clone was counted a single time. This chain links TRBV2 with TRBJ2-3; 7 bases fit TRBD1. CDR3 length: 16 residues. V lost 5 bases, J lost 0 bases, and 8 bases stayed unmatched. Germline assignment: CDR1 SNHLY and CDR2 FYNNEI. The CDR3 DNA reads TGTGCCAGCAGTTACTCCCCGGGACAGAGCACAGATACGCAGTATTTT. Residues: CASSYSPGQSTDTQYF.

This chain uses TRBV5-5 with TRBJ2-5, with 10 bases aligning to TRBD2. V was pared by 4 bases and J by 2 bases, with 5 bases of the junction left unmatched. Germline V gene sequence: CDR1 SGHKS, CDR2 YYEKEE (reference sequence). CDR3 length: 15 residues. DNA of the CDR3: TGTGCCAGCAGCCAGGGACTAGCGTGGCAAGAGACCCAGTACTTC. Translation gives CASSQGLAWQETQYF.

V is TRBV15 and J is TRBJ1-2; no reliable D call. Trimming shortened V by 3 bases and J by 2 bases, and 10 bases separated the two germline ends. CDR3 size: 14 residues. Germline CDR1 and CDR2: LNHNV and YYDKDF (reference sequence). CDR3 in amino acids: CATSREIGNYGYTF. CDR3 coding DNA: TGTGCCACCAGCAGGGAGATAGGGAACTATGGCTACACCTTC.

The CDR3 region is CAISEVNSGYLNEQFF. For the CDR3, the DNA is TGTGCCATCAGTGAGGTTAATAGCGGTTATTTAAATGAGCAGTTCTTC. The chain joins TRBV10-3 to TRBJ2-1; tentatively, D is TRBD2 (6 bases). The CDR3 has 16 amino acids. V was shortened by 2 bases and J by 7 bases, with 18 bases between the two germline ends. Germline-derived CDR1 and CDR2 are ENHRY and SYGVKD.

J is TRBJ1-1 and V is TRBV6-5, with D unclear. This CDR3 is built from 14 residues. Per germline, CDR1 MNHEY and CDR2 SVGAGI. V lost 1 base and J 0 bases, leaving 6 bases between the germline ends. The CDR3: CASSYWGVNTEAFF. The CDR3 nucleotides read TGTGCCAGCAGTTACTGGGGAGTGAACACTGAAGCTTTCTTT.

The V gene is TRBV13, the J gene TRBJ2-7; D gene uncertain. V gave up 1 base and J gave up 5 bases, with 12 bases separating them. The CDR3 is 14 amino acids. CDR1 is PRHDT, CDR2 FYEKMQ, per germline (reference sequence). CDR3 nucleotides: TGTGCCAGCAGCTTAGAGATCGCCGTCGACGAGCAGTACTTC. This encodes CASSLEIAVDEQYF.